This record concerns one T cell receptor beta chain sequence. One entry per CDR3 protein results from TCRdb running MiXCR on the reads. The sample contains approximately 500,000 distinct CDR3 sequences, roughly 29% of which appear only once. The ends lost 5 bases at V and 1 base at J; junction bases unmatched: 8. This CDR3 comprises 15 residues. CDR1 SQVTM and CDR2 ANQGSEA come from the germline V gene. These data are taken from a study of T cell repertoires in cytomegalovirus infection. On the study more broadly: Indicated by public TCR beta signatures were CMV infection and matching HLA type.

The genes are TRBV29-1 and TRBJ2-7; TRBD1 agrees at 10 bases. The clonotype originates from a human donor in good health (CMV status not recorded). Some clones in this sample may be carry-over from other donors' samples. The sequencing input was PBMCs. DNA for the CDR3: TGCAGCGTTCAACGAGGACAGGGGGGGTCCTACGAGCAGTACTTC. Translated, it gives CSVQRGQGGSYEQYF.